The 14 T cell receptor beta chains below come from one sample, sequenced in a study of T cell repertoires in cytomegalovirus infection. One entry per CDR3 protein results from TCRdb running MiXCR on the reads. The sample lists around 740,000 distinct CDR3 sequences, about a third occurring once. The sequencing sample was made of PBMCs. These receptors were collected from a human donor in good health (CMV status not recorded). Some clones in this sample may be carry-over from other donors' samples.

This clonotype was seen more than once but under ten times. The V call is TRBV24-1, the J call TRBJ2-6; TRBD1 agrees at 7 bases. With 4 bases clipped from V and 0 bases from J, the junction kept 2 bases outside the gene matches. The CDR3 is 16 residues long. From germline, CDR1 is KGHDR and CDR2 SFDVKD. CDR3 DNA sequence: TGTGCCACCAGTGAGGGACAGCTCTCTGGGGCCAACGTCCTGACTTTC. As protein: CATSEGQLSGANVLTF.

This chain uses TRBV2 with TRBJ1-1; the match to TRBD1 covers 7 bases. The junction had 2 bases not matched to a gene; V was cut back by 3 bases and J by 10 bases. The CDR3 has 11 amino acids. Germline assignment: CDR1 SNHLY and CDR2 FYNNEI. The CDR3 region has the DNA TGTGCCAGCAGTGATCGGACAGGAGCTTTCTTT. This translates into CASSDRTGAFF.

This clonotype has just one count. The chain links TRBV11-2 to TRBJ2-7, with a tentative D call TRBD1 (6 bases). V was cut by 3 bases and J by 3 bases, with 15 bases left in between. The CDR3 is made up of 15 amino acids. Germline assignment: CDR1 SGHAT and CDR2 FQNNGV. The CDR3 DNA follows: TGTGCCAGCAGCTTCCTCGGGACAAATGACTACGAGCAGTACTTC. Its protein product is CASSFLGTNDYEQYF.

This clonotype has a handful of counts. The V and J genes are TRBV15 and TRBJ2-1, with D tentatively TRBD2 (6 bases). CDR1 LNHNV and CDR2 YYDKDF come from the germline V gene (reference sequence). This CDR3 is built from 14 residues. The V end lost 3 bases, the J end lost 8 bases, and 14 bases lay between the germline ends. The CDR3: CATSSGTLSDEQFF. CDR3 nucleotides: TGTGCCACCAGCAGCGGGACTTTATCGGATGAGCAGTTCTTC.

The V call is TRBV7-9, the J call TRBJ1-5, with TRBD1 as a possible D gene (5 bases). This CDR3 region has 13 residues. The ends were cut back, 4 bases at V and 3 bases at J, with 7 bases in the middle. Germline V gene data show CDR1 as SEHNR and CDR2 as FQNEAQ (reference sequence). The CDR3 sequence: CASSSGANQPQHF. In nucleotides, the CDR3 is TGTGCCAGCAGCTCCGGGGCCAATCAGCCCCAGCATTTT.

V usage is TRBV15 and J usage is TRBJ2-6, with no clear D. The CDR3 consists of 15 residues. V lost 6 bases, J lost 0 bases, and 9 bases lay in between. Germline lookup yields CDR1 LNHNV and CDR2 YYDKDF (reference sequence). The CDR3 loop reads CATSDVSSGANVLTF. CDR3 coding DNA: TGTGCCACCAGTGATGTAAGCTCTGGGGCCAACGTCCTGACTTTC.

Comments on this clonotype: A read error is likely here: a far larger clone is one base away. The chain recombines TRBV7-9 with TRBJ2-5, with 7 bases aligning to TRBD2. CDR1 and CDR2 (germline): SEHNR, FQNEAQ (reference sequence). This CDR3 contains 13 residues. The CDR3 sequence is CASSLGLRETHYF. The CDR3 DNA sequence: TGTGCCAGCAGCCTGGGACTAAGGGAGACCCATTACTTC.

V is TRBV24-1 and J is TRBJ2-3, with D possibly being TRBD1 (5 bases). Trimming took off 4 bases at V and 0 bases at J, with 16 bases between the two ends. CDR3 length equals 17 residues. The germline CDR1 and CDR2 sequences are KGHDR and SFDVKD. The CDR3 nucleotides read TGTGCCACCAGTGACCCCACAGGCGGAGAAAGCACAGATACGCAGTATTTT. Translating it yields CATSDPTGGESTDTQYF.

The CDR3 DNA reads as TGTGCCAGCAGTTACGCGATGGGACAGTCCAGCTCTGGAAACACCATATATTTT. It encodes CASSYAMGQSSSGNTIYF. The chain has TRBV6-5 and TRBJ1-3; TRBD1 matches at 7 bases. Looked up from germline, CDR1 is MNHEY and CDR2 is SVGAGI. This CDR3 is built from 18 residues. J gave up 0 bases and V 2 bases, and 10 bases lay outside the gene matches.

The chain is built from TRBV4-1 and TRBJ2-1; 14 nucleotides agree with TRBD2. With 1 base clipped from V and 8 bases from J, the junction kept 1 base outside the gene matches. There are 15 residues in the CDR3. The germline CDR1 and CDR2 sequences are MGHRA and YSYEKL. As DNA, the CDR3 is TGCGCCAGCAGCCAAGGACTAGCGGGGGGGTATGAGCAGTTCTTC. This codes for CASSQGLAGGYEQFF.

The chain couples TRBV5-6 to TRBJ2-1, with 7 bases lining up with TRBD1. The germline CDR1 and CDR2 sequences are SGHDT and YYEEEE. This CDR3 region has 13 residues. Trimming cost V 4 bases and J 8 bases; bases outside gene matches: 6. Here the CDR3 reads CASSATGVDEQFF. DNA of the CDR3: TGTGCCAGCAGCGCTACAGGGGTGGATGAGCAGTTCTTC.

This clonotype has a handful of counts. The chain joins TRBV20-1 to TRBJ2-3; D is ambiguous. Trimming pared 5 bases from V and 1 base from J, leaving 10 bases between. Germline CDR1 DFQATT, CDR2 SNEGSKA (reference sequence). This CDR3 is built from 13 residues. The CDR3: CSAERQGTDTQYF. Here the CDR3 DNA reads TGCAGTGCTGAGAGGCAGGGCACAGATACGCAGTATTTT.

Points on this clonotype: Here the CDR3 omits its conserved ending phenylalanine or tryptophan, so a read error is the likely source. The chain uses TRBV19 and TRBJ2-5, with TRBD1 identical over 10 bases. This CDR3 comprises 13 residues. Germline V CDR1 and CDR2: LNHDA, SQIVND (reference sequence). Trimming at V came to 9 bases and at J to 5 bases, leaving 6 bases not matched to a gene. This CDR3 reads CASWDRGMETQYL. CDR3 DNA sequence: TGTGCCAGCTGGGACAGGGGAATGGAGACCCAGTACTTA.

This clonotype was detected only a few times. The CDR3 coding sequence is TGCGCCAGCAGCCAACCACAGGAAAAACTGTTTTTT. It codes for CASSQPQEKLFF. The genes are TRBV4-1 and TRBJ1-4, with D unresolved. The CDR3 extends over 12 amino acids. V gave up 2 bases and J gave up 8 bases, with 6 bases separating them. From germline, CDR1 is MGHRA and CDR2 YSYEKL.